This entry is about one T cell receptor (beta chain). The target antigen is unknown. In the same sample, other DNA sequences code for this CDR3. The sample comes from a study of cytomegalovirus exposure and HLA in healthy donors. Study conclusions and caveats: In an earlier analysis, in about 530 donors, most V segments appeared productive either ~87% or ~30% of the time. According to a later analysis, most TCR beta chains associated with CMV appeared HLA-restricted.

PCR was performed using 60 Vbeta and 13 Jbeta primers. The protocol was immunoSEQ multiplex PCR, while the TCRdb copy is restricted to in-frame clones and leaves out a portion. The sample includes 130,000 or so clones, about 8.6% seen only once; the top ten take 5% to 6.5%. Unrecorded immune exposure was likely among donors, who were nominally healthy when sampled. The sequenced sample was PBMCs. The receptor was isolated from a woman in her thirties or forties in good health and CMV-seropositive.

CDR3 in amino acids: CASRMTGRKLFF. The CDR3 DNA follows: TGTGCCAGCAGGATGACAGGGAGAAAACTGTTTTTT. The chain couples TRBV6-1 to TRBJ1-4, with TRBD1 matching 7 bases. Germline V lookup: CDR1 MNHNS, CDR2 SASEGT. This CDR3 contains 12 residues. V trimming: 6 bases; J trimming: 10 bases; junction bases outside the gene matches: 5.